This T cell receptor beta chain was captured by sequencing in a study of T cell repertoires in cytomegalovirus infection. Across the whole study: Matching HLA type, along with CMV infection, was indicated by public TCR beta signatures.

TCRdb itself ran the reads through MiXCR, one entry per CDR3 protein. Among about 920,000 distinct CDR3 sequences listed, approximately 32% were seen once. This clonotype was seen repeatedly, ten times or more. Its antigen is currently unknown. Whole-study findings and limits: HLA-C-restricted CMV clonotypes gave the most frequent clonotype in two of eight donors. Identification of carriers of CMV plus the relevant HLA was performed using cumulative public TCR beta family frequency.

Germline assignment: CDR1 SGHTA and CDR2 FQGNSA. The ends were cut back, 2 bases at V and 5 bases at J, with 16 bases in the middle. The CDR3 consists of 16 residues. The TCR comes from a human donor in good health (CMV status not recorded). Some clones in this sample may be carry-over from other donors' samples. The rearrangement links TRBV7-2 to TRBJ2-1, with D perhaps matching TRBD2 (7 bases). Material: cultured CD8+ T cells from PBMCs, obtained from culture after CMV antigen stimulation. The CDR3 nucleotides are TGTGCCAGCAGCTTACTGTACGGGGGGCCAAACAATGAGCAGTTCTTC. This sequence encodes CASSLLYGGPNNEQFF.